The T cell receptor beta chain described here comes from a study of OX40 agonist ivuxolimab in advanced cancers. The wider study: Ivuxolimab was delivered to patients intravenously every 2 weeks at doses spanning 0.01 to 10 mg/kg.

The data were produced by immunoSEQ multiplex PCR, yet TCRdb's version contains in-frame clones alone and is incomplete. The profile shows fewer than 75,000 clones, about 88% of them singletons. V lost 2 bases, J lost 4 bases, and 6 bases stayed unmatched. Germline values: CDR1 SGHNT, CDR2 YYREEE (reference sequence). The CDR3 totals 18 residues. Study findings and constraints: CD8+ T cells showed, on average, more clonal expansion than CD4+ cells.

Worth noting for this clone: The antigen is undetermined.

The starting material was CD4+ or CD8+ T cells sorted from blood, obtained in a trial of the OX40 agonist ivuxolimab. This TCR derives from an adult with an advanced solid tumor such as melanoma, head and neck, liver or kidney cancer. This chain connects TRBV5-4 to TRBJ2-2; 15 nucleotides align to TRBD2. The chain's CDR3 is CASSLGLAGGPVTGELFF. CDR3 DNA: TGTGCCAGCAGCTTAGGACTAGCGGGAGGGCCCGTCACCGGGGAGCTGTTTTTT.